What follows are 28 T cell receptor beta chains derived from one specimen sequenced in a study of radiation and T cells in renal cell carcinoma. Indicated time point: blood 2 weeks post-SBRT. Treatment indicated: 15 Gy SBRT to primary tumor, nephrectomy 4 weeks later. Clones were read by immunoSEQ multiplex PCR, and TCRdb kept only the in-frame ones, dropping some. The repertoire has around 75,000 clones, 82% of them found once; the top ten carry roughly 6.3%. The sequenced sample was blood, obtained from a patient whose treatment included radiotherapy and nephrectomy. The receptors here all came from a man aged 55-75 years with renal cell carcinoma.

The chain joins TRBV18 to TRBJ2-7; 9 bases are shared with TRBD1. The CDR3 is 15 residues long. J was trimmed by 0 bases and V by 5 bases; bases with no gene match: 5. Germline assignment: CDR1 KGHSH and CDR2 LQKENI. CDR3 amino acids: CASSLGTGSSYEQYF. CDR3 sequence (DNA): TGTGCCAGCTCATTAGGGACAGGGAGCTCCTACGAGCAGTACTTC.

CDR3 DNA: TGTGCCAGCAGGAAGACAGGGGGCAGTTACGAGCAGTACTTC. It specifies CASRKTGGSYEQYF. V and J are TRBV28 and TRBJ2-7; 10 bases align to TRBD1. Germline CDR1 and CDR2: MDHEN and SYDVKM. The CDR3 totals 14 residues. The trim removed 6 bases at V and 4 bases at J, leaving 6 bases unmatched.

The V gene is TRBV19, the J gene TRBJ2-1; 8 positions agree with TRBD1. The junction had 4 bases not matched to a gene; V was cut back by 3 bases and J by 0 bases. The CDR3 has 16 amino acids. CDR1 and CDR2 from the germline V gene are LNHDA and SQIVND (reference sequence). CDR3 in amino acids: CASSIRTGRSYNEQFF. The DNA of the CDR3 is TGTGCCAGTAGTATCAGGACAGGGCGCTCCTACAATGAGCAGTTCTTC.

CDR3 sequence: CASSALAGAETQYF. CDR3 nucleotide sequence: TGTGCCAGCAGTGCCTTAGCGGGAGCAGAGACCCAGTACTTC. The gene calls are TRBV6-1 and TRBJ2-5, with 9 bases lining up with TRBD2. Germline CDR1 is MNHNS and CDR2 is SASEGT. The CDR3 is made up of 14 amino acids. The V gene end was trimmed by 4 bases and the J gene end by 4 bases; junction bases not matched to a gene: 4.

The chain links TRBV6-5 to TRBJ2-7; D tentatively fits TRBD1 or TRBD2 (6 bases each). The germline V gene encodes CDR1 MNHEY and CDR2 SVGAGI. Trimming took off 0 bases at V and 3 bases at J, with 15 bases between the two ends. The CDR3 is 16 residues long. The CDR3 protein is CASSYSVQGRLYEQYF. The CDR3 DNA follows: TGTGCCAGCAGTTACTCCGTCCAGGGGAGGCTCTACGAGCAGTACTTC.

The chain is built from TRBV2 and TRBJ2-2; TRBD2 aligns across 15 bases. The ends lost 5 bases at V and 5 bases at J; junction bases unmatched: 9. CDR1 is SNHLY, CDR2 FYNNEI, per germline. The length of the CDR3 is 18 residues. Written as DNA, the CDR3 is TGTGCCAGCAGTACCCCCGGACTAGCGGGAGGGGGGACCGGGGAGCTGTTTTTT. Its translation is CASSTPGLAGGGTGELFF. The variable domain in full, completed from reference TRBV2 and TRBJ2-2, reads EPEVTQTPSHQVTQMGQEVILRCVPISNHLYFYWYRQILGQKVEFLVSFYNNEISEKSEIFDDQFSVERPDGSNFTLKIRSTKLEDSAMYFCASSTPGLAGGGTGELFFGEGSRLTVL.

The V call is TRBV5-1, the J call TRBJ2-7, with TRBD1 identical over 8 bases. This CDR3 has 18 residues. J lost 3 bases, V lost 4 bases, and 18 bases had no gene match. CDR1 is SGHRS and CDR2 is YFSETQ in the germline V gene. CDR3 DNA sequence: TGCGCCAGCAGCAGGGAGCGGGTAGGACAGGGAGGTTACTACGAGCAGTACTTC. It translates to CASSRERVGQGGYYEQYF.

This chain joins TRBV21-1 and TRBJ2-6; the table's D call TRBD1 went unverified against the DNA. TRBV21-1 is noted as a pseudogene. The CDR3 runs to 14 residues. CDR3 sequence: CASEDKSGANVLTF. CDR3 in DNA: TGTGCCAGCGAGGACAAATCTGGGGCCAACGTCCTGACTTTC.

The rearrangement uses TRBV28 and TRBJ2-7; 7 bases match TRBD1. The CDR3 extends over 15 amino acids. From germline, CDR1 is MDHEN and CDR2 SYDVKM. V lost 4 bases and J lost 7; bases outside the gene matches: 13. CDR3: CASSSSSGQRREQYF. The DNA for the CDR3 is TGTGCCAGCAGTTCCAGCTCGGGACAGCGGAGGGAGCAGTACTTC.

This chain uses TRBV5-8 with TRBJ2-3, with 10 positions matching TRBD2. Per the germline V gene, CDR1 is SGHTS and CDR2 is YDEGEE. V was clipped by 4 bases and J by 4 bases; unmatched bases: 6. The CDR3 runs 15 residues. The CDR3 DNA is TGTGCCAGCAGCCTGACTAGCGGGTGGGCAGATACGCAGTATTTT. Translation gives CASSLTSGWADTQYF.

The V call is TRBV10-3, the J call TRBJ2-3; TRBD2 matches at 8 bases. Germline CDR1 and CDR2: ENHRY and SYGVKD. The CDR3 is 15 amino acids. V was pared by 5 bases and J by 0 bases, with 4 bases of the junction left unmatched. CDR3 in DNA: TGTGCCATCAGTCCGGGACTAGGAAGCACAGATACGCAGTATTTT. Its protein is CAISPGLGSTDTQYF.

This clone was found once. Since a much larger clone is just one base distant, this may be a read error. The chain combines TRBV28 with TRBJ1-5; D unresolved. The CDR3 runs to 19 residues. The germline V gene has CDR1 MDHEN and CDR2 SYDVKM. CDR3 amino acids: CASTSLDLGRSKGNRPQHF. The CDR3 DNA reads TGTGCCAGCACCTCGCTGGATCTTGGGCGTTCGAAGGGCAATCGGCCCCAGCATTTT.

J is TRBJ2-1 and V is TRBV19, with 8 bases that match TRBD1. The germline V gene has CDR1 LNHDA and CDR2 SQIVND (reference sequence). Losses at the gene ends were 3 bases for V and 7 bases for J; bases not matched to a gene: 11. The CDR3 spans 16 residues. As DNA, the CDR3 is TGTGCCAGTAGTATCCAAACAGGGGGATCGTTTAATGAGCAGTTCTTC. Encoded protein: CASSIQTGGSFNEQFF.

The rearrangement uses TRBV6-5 and TRBJ2-7; tentatively, D is TRBD1 (6 bases). The CDR3 consists of 14 residues. V was clipped by 2 bases and J by 1 base, with 9 bases between them. CDR1 and CDR2 from the germline V gene are MNHEY and SVGAGI. The CDR3 region has the DNA TGTGCCAGCAGTTACACGGACAGTTCCTACGAGCAGTACTTC. Protein sequence: CASSYTDSSYEQYF.

V and J are TRBV10-3 and TRBJ1-5; D possibly corresponds to TRBD1 (6 bases). CDR3 length: 14 amino acids. The V gene lost 6 bases and the J gene lost 2 bases, with 11 bases spanning the gap. Looked up from germline, CDR1 is ENHRY and CDR2 is SYGVKD. This CDR3 reads CAIRRDTGNQPQHF. The CDR3 DNA reads as TGTGCCATCAGGAGGGACACTGGCAATCAGCCCCAGCATTTT.

The chain combines TRBV7-2 with TRBJ1-4; 8 positions agree with TRBD1. V lost 1 base and J lost 5; bases outside the gene matches: 0. This CDR3 has 14 amino acids. CDR1 and CDR2 (germline): SGHTA, FQGNSA. This chain's CDR3 is CASSLGTGNEKLFF. CDR3 in DNA: TGTGCCAGCAGCTTAGGGACAGGGAATGAAAAACTGTTTTTT.

This clone was counted once. V gene TRBV6-5 combines with J gene TRBJ2-4, with 8 bases aligning to TRBD1. The CDR3 is 15 amino acids. Germline V gene lookup returns CDR1 MNHEY and CDR2 SVGAGI. The ends lost 7 bases at V and 0 bases at J; junction bases unmatched: 5. CDR3 in amino acids: CASTPGTGAKNIQYF. The CDR3 coding sequence is TGTGCCAGCACCCCCGGGACAGGAGCCAAAAACATTCAGTACTTC.

DNA of the CDR3: TGCGCCAGCAGCCAGGGGACCACGAATGAGCAGTTCTTC. Translating gives CASSQGTTNEQFF. This chain uses TRBV5-1 with TRBJ2-1; tentatively, D is TRBD1 (6 bases). The CDR3 has 13 residues. CDR1 and CDR2 from the germline V gene are SGHRS and YFSETQ. V was pared by 4 bases and J by 7 bases, with 12 bases between.

The J gene is TRBJ1-4, the V gene TRBV6-1, with unresolved D. Per the germline V gene, CDR1 is MNHNS and CDR2 is SASEGT. Trimming pared 0 bases from V and 8 bases from J, leaving 19 bases between. There are 17 residues in the CDR3. The CDR3 sequence: CASSEAPWARNGEKLFF. CDR3 nucleotide sequence: TGTGCCAGCAGTGAAGCGCCCTGGGCTCGAAATGGGGAAAAACTGTTTTTT.

This clone has at least ten counts. The rearrangement joins TRBV5-1 to TRBJ2-5, with TRBD2 identical over 7 bases. J was trimmed by 1 base and V by 3 bases; bases with no gene match: 6. The CDR3 contains 15 residues. Germline V gene sequence: CDR1 SGHRS, CDR2 YFSETQ. DNA of the CDR3: TGCGCCAGCAGCTCCCTAGGGACTACCCAAGAGACCCAGTACTTC. This translates into CASSSLGTTQETQYF.

The chain is built from TRBV15 and TRBJ2-1; D uncertain. Trimming took 3 bases from V and 4 from J, leaving 13 bases between them. CDR3 length equals 15 residues. CDR1 and CDR2 (germline): LNHNV, YYDKDF (reference sequence). CDR3 sequence: CATSSSYREYNEQFF. The CDR3 coding sequence is TGTGCCACCAGCAGCTCCTACCGCGAATACAATGAGCAGTTCTTC.

Only a few counts were recorded for this clone. This rearrangement joins TRBV2 to TRBJ2-7, with D possibly matching TRBD1 (6 bases). Germline loops: CDR1 SNHLY, CDR2 FYNNEI. Deletions cut 4 bases from V and 6 bases from J, with 19 bases between. The length of the CDR3 is 15 residues. The CDR3 loop reads CASSVVPGEGLEQYF. Written as DNA, the CDR3 is TGTGCCAGCAGTGTGGTTCCAGGGGAAGGCCTCGAGCAGTACTTC.

A few counts support this clone. The chain employs TRBV4-3 and TRBJ2-2; D is unclear. Germline values: CDR1 LGHNA, CDR2 YSLEER. This CDR3 has 14 amino acids. The ends were cut back, 3 bases at V and 7 bases at J, with 12 bases in the middle. CDR3 residues: CASSQPGRDGELFF. The CDR3 DNA reads TGCGCCAGCAGCCAGCCTGGAAGGGACGGGGAGCTGTTTTTT.

The rearrangement joins TRBV5-1 to TRBJ2-1; D gene unclear. Germline V gene sequence: CDR1 SGHRS, CDR2 YFSETQ. The CDR3 loop spans 15 amino acids. The V end lost 0 bases, the J end lost 8 bases, and 15 bases lay between the germline ends. CDR3 in amino acids: CASSLATPSTDEQFF. The CDR3 DNA sequence: TGCGCCAGCAGCTTGGCGACTCCTTCCACCGATGAGCAGTTCTTC.

V is TRBV29-1 and J is TRBJ1-5, with 7 bases aligning to TRBD1. The length of the CDR3 is 14 residues. Germline V gives CDR1 SQVTM, CDR2 ANQGSEA. Trimming took 6 bases from V and 4 from J; bases not matched to a gene: 9. The CDR3 coding sequence is TGCAGCGTCCTGGAAGGGACAGATAATCAGCCCCAGCATTTT. Translated: CSVLEGTDNQPQHF.

This clone turned up a few times. CDR3 DNA: TGTGCCAGCAGCTTGGGTCCAGCGGGAGGTAGTGGCATTCAGTACTTC. It is translated as CASSLGPAGGSGIQYF. V usage is TRBV11-2 and J usage is TRBJ2-4; 9 nucleotides match TRBD2. Trimming cost V 3 bases and J 9 bases; bases outside gene matches: 12. Germline loops: CDR1 SGHAT, CDR2 FQNNGV. The CDR3 runs 16 residues. Together with reference TRBV11-2 and TRBJ2-4, the CDR3 gives the full variable domain: EAGVAQSPRYKIIEKRQSVAFWCNPISGHATLYWYQQILGQGPKLLIQFQNNGVVDDSQLPKDRFSAERLKGVDSTLKIQPAKLEDSAVYLCASSLGPAGGSGIQYFGAGTRLSVL.

This rearrangement joins TRBV11-2 to TRBJ2-2; D is tentatively TRBD1 or TRBD2 (5 bases each). The CDR3 has 16 residues. Germline lookup yields CDR1 SGHAT and CDR2 FQNNGV. Trimming removed 11 bases from V and 4 bases from J, with 23 bases in between. For the CDR3, the DNA is TGTGCCTGCCGTGACCTCTCGGGACCCCTCACCGGGGAGCTGTTTTTT. Translation gives CACRDLSGPLTGELFF.

V usage is TRBV6-1 and J usage is TRBJ1-1; 8 bases fit TRBD1. The germline V gene has CDR1 MNHNS and CDR2 SASEGT. Unmatched junction bases numbered 11, after V lost 2 bases and J lost 6 bases. The CDR3 extends over 16 amino acids. This CDR3 reads CASSERRRGQASEAFF. The CDR3 region has the DNA TGTGCCAGCAGTGAAAGGCGTAGGGGACAGGCATCTGAAGCTTTCTTT.